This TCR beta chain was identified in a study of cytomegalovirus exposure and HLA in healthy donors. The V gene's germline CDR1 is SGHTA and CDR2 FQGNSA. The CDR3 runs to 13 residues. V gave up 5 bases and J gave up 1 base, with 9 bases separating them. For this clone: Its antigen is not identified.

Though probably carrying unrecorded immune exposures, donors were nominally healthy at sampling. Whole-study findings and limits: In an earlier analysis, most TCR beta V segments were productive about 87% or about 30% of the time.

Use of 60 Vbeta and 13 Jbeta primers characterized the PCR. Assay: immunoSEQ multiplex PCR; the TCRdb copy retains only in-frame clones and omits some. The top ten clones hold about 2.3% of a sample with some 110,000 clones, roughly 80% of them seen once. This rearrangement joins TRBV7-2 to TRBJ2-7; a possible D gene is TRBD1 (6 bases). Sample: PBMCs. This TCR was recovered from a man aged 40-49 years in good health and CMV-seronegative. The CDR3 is CASSQQGSYEQYF. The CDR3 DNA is TGTGCCAGCAGCCAGCAGGGGTCCTACGAGCAGTACTTC.